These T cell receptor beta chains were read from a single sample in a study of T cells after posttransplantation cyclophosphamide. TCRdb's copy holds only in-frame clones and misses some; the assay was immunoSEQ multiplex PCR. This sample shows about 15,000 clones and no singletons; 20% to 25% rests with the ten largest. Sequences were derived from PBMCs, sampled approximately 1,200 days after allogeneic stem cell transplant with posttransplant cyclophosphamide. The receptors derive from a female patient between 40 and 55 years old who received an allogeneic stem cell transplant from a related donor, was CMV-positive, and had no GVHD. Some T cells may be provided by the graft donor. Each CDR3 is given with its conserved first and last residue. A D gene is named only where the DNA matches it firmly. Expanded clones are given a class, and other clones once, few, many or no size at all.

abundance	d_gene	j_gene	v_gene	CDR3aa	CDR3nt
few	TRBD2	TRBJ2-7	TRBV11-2	CASSLDSSASGYEQYF	TGTGCCAGCAGCTTAGATAGTTCGGCTAGCGGTTACGAGCAGTACTTC
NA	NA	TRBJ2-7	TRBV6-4	CASKIQGRSYEQYF	TGTGCCAGCAAGATACAGGGCCGATCCTACGAGCAGTACTTC
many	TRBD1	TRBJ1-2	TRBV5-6	CASSLYQGASYGYTF	TGTGCCAGCAGCTTGTATCAGGGGGCTAGCTATGGCTACACCTTC
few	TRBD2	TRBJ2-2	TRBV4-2	CASSSSGGNTGELFF	TGTGCCAGCAGCTCTAGCGGGGGCAACACCGGGGAGCTGTTTTTT
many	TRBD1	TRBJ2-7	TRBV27	CASRRTGGGDYEQYF	TGTGCCAGCAGGAGGACAGGGGGGGGAGATTACGAGCAGTACTTC
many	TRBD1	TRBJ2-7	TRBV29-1	CSVLEQGTYEQYF	TGCAGCGTCCTTGAACAGGGGACGTACGAGCAGTACTTC
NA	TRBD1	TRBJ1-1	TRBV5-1	CASSPGTGVNTEAFF	TGCGCCAGCAGCCCGGGGACAGGGGTAAACACTGAAGCTTTCTTT
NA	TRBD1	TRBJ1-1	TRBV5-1	CASSLGRGDRGEAFF	TGCGCCAGCAGCTTGGGCCGGGGGGACAGGGGCGAAGCTTTCTTT
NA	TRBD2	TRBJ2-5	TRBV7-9	CASSLFGTRGGETQYF	TGTGCCAGCAGCTTGTTCGGGACTAGGGGTGGGGAGACCCAGTACTTC
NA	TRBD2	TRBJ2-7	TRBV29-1	CSVVGLAGGQREQYF	TGCAGCGTAGTGGGACTAGCGGGGGGACAACGCGAGCAGTACTTC
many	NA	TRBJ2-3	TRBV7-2	CASSSRRTSTDTQYF	TGTGCCAGCAGCTCCCGCAGGACTAGCACAGATACGCAGTATTTT
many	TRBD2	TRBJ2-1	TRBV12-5	CASLLAGGPGNEQFF	TGTGCTAGCCTCCTAGCGGGGGGGCCGGGCAATGAGCAGTTCTTC
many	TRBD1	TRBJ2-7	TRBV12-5	CASGFDPPQGALDEQYF	TGTGCTAGTGGTTTTGACCCCCCACAGGGGGCTCTGGACGAGCAGTACTTC
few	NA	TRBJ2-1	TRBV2	CASSEAYMGETQFF	TGTGCCAGCAGTGAAGCGTACATGGGAGAGACACAGTTCTTC
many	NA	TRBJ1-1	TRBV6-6	CASSYSREMNTEAFF	TGTGCCAGCAGTTACTCGAGAGAGATGAACACTGAAGCTTTCTTT
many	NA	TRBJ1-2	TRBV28	CASRSGGTYGYTF	TGTGCCAGCAGATCGGGGGGGACCTATGGCTACACCTTC
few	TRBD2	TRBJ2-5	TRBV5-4	CASSLTLAGGQETQYF	TGTGCCAGCAGCTTGACCCTAGCGGGGGGCCAAGAGACCCAGTACTTC
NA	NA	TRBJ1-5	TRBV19	CASSIQEHSNQPQHF	TGTGCCAGTAGTATTCAGGAACATAGCAATCAGCCCCAGCATTTT
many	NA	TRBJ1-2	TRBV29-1	CSVGTLVGYGYTF	TGCAGCGTTGGGACACTGGTCGGCTATGGCTACACCTTC
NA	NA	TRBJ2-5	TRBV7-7	CASSLRTGEQETQYF	TGTGCCAGCAGCTTGCGAACAGGAGAGCAAGAGACCCAGTACTTC
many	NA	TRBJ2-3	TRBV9	CASSVGSADTQYF	TGTGCCAGCAGCGTAGGATCGGCAGATACGCAGTATTTT
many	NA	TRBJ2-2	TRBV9	CASSVGSSDSGELFF	TGTGCCAGCAGCGTAGGGTCTAGCGATTCCGGGGAGCTGTTTTTT
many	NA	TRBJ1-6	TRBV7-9	CASSLVVGTSNSPLHF	TGTGCCAGCAGCTTAGTCGTAGGGACAAGTAATTCACCCCTCCACTTT
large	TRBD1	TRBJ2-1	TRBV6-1	CASSEVPYRGLTYNEQFF	TGTGCCAGCAGTGAAGTACCCTACAGGGGGCTGACCTACAATGAGCAGTTCTTC
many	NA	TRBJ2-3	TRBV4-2	CASSQVGGDTDTQYF	TGTGCCAGCAGCCAAGTTGGCGGCGACACAGATACGCAGTATTTT
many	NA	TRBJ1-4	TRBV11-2	CASTSTGNGKLFF	TGTGCCAGCACCTCCACAGGGAACGGAAAACTGTTTTTT
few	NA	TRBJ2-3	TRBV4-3	CASSQLAQGTDTQYF	TGCGCCAGCAGCCAACTGGCCCAAGGCACAGATACGCAGTATTTT
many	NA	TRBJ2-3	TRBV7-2	CASSSRGGYTDTQYF	TGTGCCAGCAGCTCTCGGGGTGGGTACACAGATACGCAGTATTTT
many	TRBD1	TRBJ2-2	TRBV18	CASSPRGQGANTGELFF	TGTGCCAGCTCACCCCGGGGACAGGGGGCGAACACCGGGGAGCTGTTTTTT
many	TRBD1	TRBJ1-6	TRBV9	CASSPLDRGLNSPLHF	TGTGCCAGCAGCCCCTTAGACAGGGGGCTCAATTCACCCCTCCACTTT
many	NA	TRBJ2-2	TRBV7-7	CASSSTGLTGELFF	TGTGCTAGCAGCTCCACGGGGTTAACCGGGGAGCTGTTTTTT
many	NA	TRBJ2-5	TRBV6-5	CASSVSVQETQYF	TGTGCCAGCAGTGTCTCGGTCCAAGAGACCCAGTACTTC
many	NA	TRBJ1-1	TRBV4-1	CASSHRPETAMNTEAFF	TGCGCCAGCAGCCATCGCCCGGAGACAGCGATGAACACTGAAGCTTTCTTT
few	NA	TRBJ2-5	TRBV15	CATSREIGREGTQYF	TGTGCCACCAGCAGAGAAATCGGACGGGAAGGGACCCAGTACTTC
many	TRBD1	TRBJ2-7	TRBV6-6	CASSYRTGDISYEQYF	TGTGCCAGCAGCTACCGGACAGGGGACATCTCCTACGAGCAGTACTTC
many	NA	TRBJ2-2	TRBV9	CASSLGAGGRGAGELFF	TGTGCCAGCAGCTTAGGGGCGGGTGGTCGTGGGGCCGGGGAGCTGTTTTTT
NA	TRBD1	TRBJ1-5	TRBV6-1	CASSRDRGPDQPQHF	TGTGCCAGCAGTCGGGACAGGGGGCCGGATCAGCCCCAGCATTTT
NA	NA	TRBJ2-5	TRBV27	CASSFQGPQETQYF	TGTGCCAGCAGTTTCCAGGGGCCTCAAGAGACCCAGTACTTC
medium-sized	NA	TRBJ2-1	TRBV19	CASSRDSGSYNEQFF	TGTGCCAGCTCCCGGGACTCCGGCTCCTACAATGAGCAGTTCTTC
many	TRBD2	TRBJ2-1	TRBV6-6	CASSRGLAGPSEQFF	TGTGCCAGCAGCCGGGGACTAGCGGGCCCATCTGAGCAGTTCTTC
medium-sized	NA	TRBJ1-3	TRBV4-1	CASSQGPSGNTIYF	TGCGCCAGCAGCCAAGGTCCTTCTGGAAACACCATATATTTT
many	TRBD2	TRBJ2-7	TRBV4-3	CASSQDETRGGSSYEQYF	TGCGCCAGCAGCCAAGATGAGACTCGGGGGGGTTCCTCCTACGAGCAGTACTTC
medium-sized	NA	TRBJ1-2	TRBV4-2	CASSQDKGGNYGYTF	TGTGCCAGCAGCCAAGATAAGGGAGGCAACTATGGCTACACCTTC
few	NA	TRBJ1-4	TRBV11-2	CASSLVLSATNEKLFF	TGTGCCAGCAGCTTAGTTTTGAGTGCAACTAATGAAAAACTGTTTTTT
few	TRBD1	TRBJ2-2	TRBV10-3	CAISESRGIGNTGELFF	TGTGCCATCAGTGAGTCCAGGGGGATAGGGAACACCGGGGAGCTGTTTTTT
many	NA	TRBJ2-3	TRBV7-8	CASSQNDRPPDTQYF	TGTGCCAGCAGTCAAAATGACAGGCCGCCAGATACGCAGTATTTT